These 29 T cell receptor beta chains were all obtained from the same sample, sequenced in a study of blood T cell repertoires in COVID-19. Measured with immunoSEQ multiplex PCR; TCRdb has only the in-frame clones, and not every one. The table has approximately 220,000 clones, 80% to 85% seen once. Sequencing used peripheral blood. The receptors come from an older woman with acute or convalescent COVID-19.

This clone was seen just once. This chain joins TRBV4-2 and TRBJ1-2, with 7 bases fitting TRBD1. The CDR3 is 15 residues long. Germline loops: CDR1 LGHNA, CDR2 YNFKEQ. The V segment lost 3 bases and the J segment 2 bases; nucleotides outside the gene matches: 6. The chain's CDR3 is CASSQPTGMNYGYTF. CDR3 coding DNA: TGTGCCAGCAGCCAGCCGACAGGGATGAACTATGGCTACACCTTC.

This clone appeared a few times. The chain joins TRBV30 to TRBJ2-7, with TRBD1 matching 7 bases. Trimming took 5 bases from V and 2 from J; bases not matched to a gene: 9. The CDR3 loop spans 14 amino acids. In germline, CDR1 is GTSNPN, CDR2 SVGIG (reference sequence). CDR3 residues: CAWCRQGIAYEQYF. CDR3 nucleotides: TGTGCCTGGTGCAGACAGGGCATAGCCTACGAGCAGTACTTC.

This clone has just one count. The rearrangement links TRBV11-2 to TRBJ1-6, with unresolved D. The CDR3 sequence is 17 residues long. Germline CDR1 reads SGHAT; CDR2 reads FQNNGV. V shed 0 bases and J shed 7 bases, with 16 bases lying between them. For the CDR3, the DNA is TGTGCCAGCAGCTTAGAAATGTGGGAGGGAAGGAATTCACCCCTCCACTTT. The encoded protein is CASSLEMWEGRNSPLHF.

The chain uses TRBV2 and TRBJ2-7; maybe TRBD2 (6 bases). CDR1 SNHLY and CDR2 FYNNEI come from the germline V gene. V shed 5 bases and J shed 3 bases, with 14 bases lying between them. There are 14 residues in the CDR3. The CDR3 protein is CASSRDWQNYEQYF. Here the CDR3 DNA reads TGTGCCAGCAGTAGGGACTGGCAAAACTACGAGCAGTACTTC.

The V gene is TRBV2, the J gene TRBJ2-1; a weak D match, TRBD1 (6 bases). This CDR3 region has 13 residues. Germline assignment: CDR1 SNHLY and CDR2 FYNNEI. The germline V and J ends were trimmed by 0 bases and 14 bases, with 14 bases remaining between them. CDR3 sequence (DNA): TGTGCCAGCAGTGAAGCAGAGGGGGTGAGCAAGTTCTTC. Encoded protein: CASSEAEGVSKFF.

This chain joins TRBV2 and TRBJ2-1; 7 positions match TRBD2. V dropped 8 bases and J dropped 2; count of bases not matched to a gene: 9. Per germline, CDR1 SNHLY and CDR2 FYNNEI. The CDR3 extends over 15 amino acids. For the CDR3, the DNA is TGTGCCAGCGCGGGGGAGGAAGGGACCTACAATGAGCAGTTCTTC. This translates into CASAGEEGTYNEQFF. The full variable domain, with the rest looked up from reference TRBV2 and TRBJ2-1, is EPEVTQTPSHQVTQMGQEVILRCVPISNHLYFYWYRQILGQKVEFLVSFYNNEISEKSEIFDDQFSVERPDGSNFTLKIRSTKLEDSAMYFCASAGEEGTYNEQFFGPGTRLTVL.

This chain connects TRBV6-5 to TRBJ1-5; 7 bases are shared with TRBD1. The CDR3 consists of 15 residues. The ends lost 7 bases at V and 3 bases at J; junction bases unmatched: 9. Germline-derived CDR1 and CDR2 are MNHEY and SVGAGI. In DNA, the CDR3 is TGTGCCAGCACCCTAGGGACAGCATTCAATCAGCCCCAGCATTTT. Translating gives CASTLGTAFNQPQHF.

V is TRBV6-5 and J is TRBJ1-2; D gene uncertain. Trimming left V 7 bases short and J 4 bases short, with 7 bases between. The length of the CDR3 is 11 residues. Germline CDR1 is MNHEY and CDR2 is SVGAGI. The CDR3 sequence is CASKAGYGYTF. CDR3 nucleotide sequence: TGTGCCAGCAAGGCGGGCTATGGCTACACCTTC.

This chain links TRBV24-1 with TRBJ1-2, with a weak D call TRBD1 (5 bases). V shed 7 bases and J shed 4 bases, with 15 bases lying between them. CDR3 length: 14 residues. The germline V gene has CDR1 KGHDR and CDR2 SFDVKD. In DNA form, the CDR3 reads TGTGCCACCAGCGGGGGAGGTAGGGGCTATGGCTACACCTTC. Translation: CATSGGGRGYGYTF.

The chain uses TRBV5-3 and TRBJ2-7, with D tentatively TRBD1 (5 bases). TRBV5-3 is sorted into the ORF group, with uncertain function. V lost 6 bases and J lost 3, with 28 bases in between. The length of the CDR3 is 18 residues. The DNA of the CDR3 is TGTGCCAGAACGGTACAGGATAGGTGGAAAGTAATAATCTACGAGCAGTACTTC. Translation: CARTVQDRWKVIIYEQYF.

V and J are TRBV5-1 and TRBJ2-7; 9 bases agree with TRBD1. Germline CDR1 SGHRS, CDR2 YFSETQ. The CDR3 sequence is 16 residues long. The trim removed 0 bases at V and 3 bases at J, leaving 7 bases unmatched. Here the CDR3 DNA reads TGCGCCAGCAGCTTGGCCCGTCGGGGACAGGGCTACGAGCAGTACTTC. The encoded protein is CASSLARRGQGYEQYF.

The gene calls are TRBV19 and TRBJ1-1; D is possibly TRBD1 (6 bases). Trimming took 10 bases from V and 11 from J, leaving 17 bases between them. Germline V gives CDR1 LNHDA, CDR2 SQIVND (reference sequence). The CDR3 is 11 residues long. CDR3 region: CATTWGGAAFF. The CDR3 region has the DNA TGTGCCACCACATGGGGGGGCGCGGCTTTCTTT.

This chain links TRBV19 with TRBJ1-1; the D gene is possibly TRBD1 (5 bases). This CDR3 is built from 14 residues. Per the germline V gene, CDR1 is LNHDA and CDR2 is SQIVND (reference sequence). Deletions cut 4 bases from V and 10 bases from J, with 19 bases between. The chain's CDR3 is CASSTSRQSLRAFF. CDR3 DNA: TGTGCCAGTAGTACCTCCAGACAGAGTTTGAGAGCTTTCTTT.

The chain links TRBV19 to TRBJ1-5; 9 bases are shared with TRBD1. CDR1 and CDR2 (germline): LNHDA, SQIVND (reference sequence). The CDR3 has 14 amino acids. V was pared by 5 bases and J by 5 bases, with 4 bases of the junction left unmatched. CDR3 protein: CASSGTGFDQPQHF. The CDR3 DNA sequence: TGTGCCAGTAGTGGGACAGGGTTCGATCAGCCCCAGCATTTT.

The chain uses TRBV2 and TRBJ1-2; 8 bases are shared with TRBD1. The germline gives CDR1 SNHLY, CDR2 FYNNEI. CDR3 length: 14 residues. Germline trimming cut 6 bases from V and 3 bases from J; bases unmatched to any gene: 6. The CDR3 here is CASSQDRGHYGYTF. The CDR3 coding sequence is TGTGCCAGCAGCCAAGACAGGGGTCACTATGGCTACACCTTC.

The rearrangement links TRBV5-8 to TRBJ2-3; D may be TRBD1 (6 bases). This CDR3 is 15 amino acids long. Germline V gives CDR1 SGHTS, CDR2 YDEGEE. Trimming stripped 0 bases from V and 4 bases from J, with 12 bases between. This chain's CDR3 is CASSLGQVGADTQYF. The CDR3 bases are TGTGCCAGCAGCTTGGGACAGGTGGGGGCAGATACGCAGTATTTT.

The chain combines TRBV9 with TRBJ1-2, with 7 bases fitting TRBD1. V lost 4 bases to trimming and J lost 2 bases; unmatched junction nucleotides: 5. The CDR3 is made up of 14 amino acids. Per germline, CDR1 SGDLS and CDR2 YYNGEE. CDR3 sequence (DNA): TGTGCCAGCAGCCCAGAACAGGGGAACTATGGCTACACCTTC. Translated, it gives CASSPEQGNYGYTF.

The V gene is TRBV2, the J gene TRBJ1-1; maybe TRBD1 (5 bases). Germline V gene data show CDR1 as SNHLY and CDR2 as FYNNEI. Trimming left V 6 bases short and J 0 bases short, with 17 bases between. CDR3 length: 16 amino acids. CDR3: CASSKAQGSMNTEAFF. The CDR3 coding sequence is TGTGCCAGCAGCAAAGCTCAGGGTTCCATGAACACTGAAGCTTTCTTT.

The chain employs TRBV4-2 and TRBJ2-1; 10 bases fit TRBD2. The ends lost 1 base at V and 10 bases at J; junction bases unmatched: 10. Germline-derived CDR1 and CDR2 are LGHNA and YNFKEQ. This CDR3 spans 16 amino acids. CDR3 nucleotide sequence: TGTGCCAGCAGCCAAGTTTCCAGCGGGGGGGTTTTGGAGCAGTTCTTC. It translates to CASSQVSSGGVLEQFF.

This clone was seen a few times. The chain links TRBV14 to TRBJ2-2; D might be TRBD1 (6 bases). The germline V and J ends were trimmed by 0 bases and 4 bases, with 9 bases remaining between them. The CDR3 sequence is 15 residues long. CDR1 is SGHDN, CDR2 FVKESK, per germline. The chain's CDR3 is CASSQDRGVTGELFF. In nucleotides, the CDR3 is TGTGCCAGCAGCCAAGACAGGGGTGTCACCGGGGAGCTGTTTTTT.

V gene TRBV3-1 (or the pseudogene TRBV3-2) combines with J gene TRBJ1-3; no clear D. Trimming left V 0 bases short and J 0 bases short, with 9 bases between. From germline, CDR1 is LGHDT and CDR2 YNNKEL (reference sequence). The CDR3 contains 16 residues. Here the CDR3 reads CASSQDTESSGNTIYF. The CDR3 nucleotides read TGTGCCAGCAGCCAAGATACTGAGAGCTCTGGAAACACCATATATTTT.

There are a few counts of this clone. This sequence joins TRBV5-5 and TRBJ1-5; TRBD1 aligns across 10 bases. The CDR3 is made up of 18 amino acids. The V segment lost 3 bases and the J segment 6 bases; nucleotides outside the gene matches: 15. Germline CDR1 is SGHKS and CDR2 is YYEKEE (reference sequence). DNA for the CDR3: TGTGCCAGCAGCTCGTACCTCTTGGGACAGGGGTATAGTCAGCCCCAGCATTTT. Amino acid sequence: CASSSYLLGQGYSQPQHF.

This chain joins TRBV5-1 and TRBJ2-3, with TRBD2 as a possible D gene (6 bases). This CDR3 is built from 15 residues. Between the trimmed V and J ends, which lost 2 bases and 4 bases, there was a span of 14 bases. Germline values: CDR1 SGHRS, CDR2 YFSETQ. CDR3 nucleotide sequence: TGCGCCAGCAGCTTCGGCGGAGGGCCCCCAGATACGCAGTATTTT. Translated, it gives CASSFGGGPPDTQYF.

The chain carries TRBV2 and TRBJ1-6; D is perhaps TRBD1 (5 bases). The CDR3 runs 13 residues. The germline gives CDR1 SNHLY, CDR2 FYNNEI. Trimming cost V 3 bases and J 8 bases, with 8 bases left between them. CDR3 loop: CASSEEGYSPLHF. For the CDR3, the DNA is TGTGCCAGCAGTGAGGAGGGGTATTCACCCCTCCACTTT. The variable domain in full, completed from reference TRBV2 and TRBJ1-6, reads EPEVTQTPSHQVTQMGQEVILRCVPISNHLYFYWYRQILGQKVEFLVSFYNNEISEKSEIFDDQFSVERPDGSNFTLKIRSTKLEDSAMYFCASSEEGYSPLHFGNGTRLTVT.

The rearrangement joins TRBV4-1 to TRBJ2-1, with D perhaps TRBD2 (5 bases). CDR1 is MGHRA and CDR2 is YSYEKL in the germline V gene. CDR3 size: 15 residues. Trimming took off 0 bases at V and 10 bases at J, with 16 bases between the two ends. The CDR3 loop reads CASSQDSGRGLEQFF. The CDR3 region has the DNA TGCGCCAGCAGCCAAGACTCTGGGCGAGGGCTCGAGCAGTTCTTC.

This clone has more than one count but fewer than ten. The chain employs TRBV7-9 and TRBJ1-2; no clear D. Trimming took off 1 base at V and 11 bases at J, with 11 bases between the two ends. Germline lookup yields CDR1 SEHNR and CDR2 FQNEAQ (reference sequence). CDR3 size: 12 residues. CDR3 in DNA: TGTGCCAGCAGCTTAGACCGGGAGCCTTACACCTTC. This encodes CASSLDREPYTF.

The rearrangement uses TRBV21-1 and TRBJ2-3; the DNA was not used to check the table's D call, TRBD2. TRBV21-1 is assigned pseudogene status. This CDR3 region has 16 residues. The CDR3 DNA reads as TGTGCCAGCAGCAATTTAACCTCTACTAGCACAGATACGCAGTATTTT. Encoded protein: CASSNLTSTSTDTQYF.

The V call is TRBV19, the J call TRBJ2-1; 11 bases match TRBD2. The CDR3 is 17 residues long. The germline V gene encodes CDR1 LNHDA and CDR2 SQIVND (reference sequence). The junction had 6 bases not matched to a gene; V was cut back by 5 bases and J by 0 bases. This chain's CDR3 is CASSLSGGALSYNEQFF. In nucleotides, the CDR3 is TGTGCCAGTAGTCTTAGCGGGGGGGCTCTCTCCTACAATGAGCAGTTCTTC.

Here the CDR3 reads CASSLGGTGSNEKLFF. For the CDR3, the DNA is TGTGCCAGCAGCCTGGGGGGGACAGGCTCAAATGAAAAACTGTTTTTT. The chain has TRBV7-9 and TRBJ1-4; 8 bases are a match to TRBD1. V dropped 5 bases and J dropped 5; count of bases not matched to a gene: 10. CDR1 is SEHNR, CDR2 FQNEAQ, per germline (reference sequence). The CDR3 is 16 amino acids. Full variable domain (missing parts from reference TRBV7-9 and TRBJ1-4): DTGVSQNPRHKITKRGQNVTFRCDPISEHNRLYWYRQTLGQGPEFLTYFQNEAQLEKSRLLSDRFSAERPKGSFSTLEIQRTEQGDSAMYLCASSLGGTGSNEKLFFGSGTQLSVL.